The present T cell receptor (beta chain) was sequenced within a study of beta chain features in type 1 diabetes. Study information: On cell yields, gender and age, patients and healthy donors were similar. The samples had about 110,000,000 sorted cells examined in all.

Reverse transcription of all isolated RNA meant that expressed TCRB transcripts were sequenced. The protocol was immunoSEQ multiplex PCR, while the TCRdb copy is restricted to in-frame clones and leaves out a portion. The profile shows about 410,000 clones, around 13% of them singletons. Every participating donor gave one draw, a heparinised blood sample averaging approximately 120 mL. This CDR3 contains 15 residues. Germline CDR1 SGHNT, CDR2 YYREEE (reference sequence). V lost 3 bases to trimming and J lost 4 bases, with 16 bases between them. The sequence was obtained from a man aged 25 to 40 in good health. Sequenced material: naive CD4+ T cells from blood. The chain recombines TRBV5-4 with TRBJ1-2; TRBD1 is a possible D gene (6 bases). CDR3 nucleotides: TGTGCCAGCAGCTCCGGACAGTCTGGATCCTATGGCTACACCTTC. Protein product: CASSSGQSGSYGYTF.